This T cell receptor beta chain was sequenced during a study of CD8 T cells in ankylosing spondylitis. Study results and caveats: Ankylosing spondylitis blood appeared to be characterized by a TCR beta motif of eight highly homologous variants. Disease-linked clones reportedly concentrated significantly in matched ankylosing spondylitis synovial fluid.

For TCR beta, libraries came from quantitative 5'-RACE with molecular barcodes. TCRdb reprocessed the 5' RACE reads via MiXCR and lists one record per CDR3 protein. The top ten hold about 7.6% of the sample, which has 150,000 to 200,000 distinct CDR3 sequences, around 16% seen once. V was pared by 2 bases and J by 3 bases, with 14 bases of the junction left unmatched. Germline assignment: CDR1 DFQATT and CDR2 SNEGSKA (reference sequence). CDR3 size: 17 residues. This clonotype was recorded at least ten times. As yet, its antigen is unknown. The chain has TRBV20-1 and TRBJ1-1; 8 positions match TRBD1. The sequence came from a male donor with ankylosing spondylitis or in good health (not recorded which). Source material: blood, either unsorted or a sorted T cell fraction (not recorded which). Here the CDR3 reads CSARSRQGAAVDTEAFF. The CDR3 nucleotides read TGCAGTGCTAGATCCCGCCAGGGGGCCGCGGTAGACACTGAAGCTTTCTTT.